This T cell receptor (beta chain) stems from a study of CD8 T cells in ankylosing spondylitis. Study-wide results and caveats: In reactive arthritis synovial fluid and blood, some motif variants had been reported before. Researchers reportedly found disease-linked clones significantly enriched in matched ankylosing spondylitis synovial fluid. Disease-linked clones bore a CD8+ phenotype and were relatively rare in peripheral blood. Blood from ankylosing spondylitis patients appeared to carry a characteristic roughly eight-variant TCR beta motif.

The CDR3 contains 12 residues. The V segment lost 6 bases and the J segment 5 bases; nucleotides outside the gene matches: 7. Germline V gene sequence: CDR1 SQVTM, CDR2 ANQGSEA. This clonotype was counted a few times. What it recognizes is unknown. Preparation of TCR beta libraries was done by quantitative 5'-RACE with molecular barcodes. TCRdb re-called the 5' RACE reads with MiXCR, one entry per CDR3 protein. The repertoire holds about 800,000 distinct CDR3 sequences, about 11% seen once, with about 0.49% in the top ten. The V gene is TRBV29-1, the J gene TRBJ2-7; 7 positions match TRBD1. The sequenced sample was blood, either unsorted or a sorted T cell fraction (not recorded which). The TCR was taken from a male donor with ankylosing spondylitis. DNA of the CDR3: TGCAGCGTATCGACAGGGCTCGACGAGCAGTACTTC. Protein sequence: CSVSTGLDEQYF.